This section outlines one T cell receptor beta chain sequence together with its context. Antigen specificity is unknown. This PCR relied on a set of 60 Vbeta primers and 13 Jbeta primers. Clones were sequenced by immunoSEQ multiplex PCR, and TCRdb holds only the in-frame ones, with some missing. The sample includes about 120,000 clones, about three quarters seen only once; the top ten take around 1.3%. V lost 0 bases and J 5 bases, leaving 12 bases between the germline ends. The CDR3 covers 15 residues. Germline V gives CDR1 SGHRS, CDR2 YFSETQ. This sample was taken from a study of cytomegalovirus exposure and HLA in healthy donors. Study-level points and caveats: Productive status was seen about 90% or about 30% of the time for most TCR beta V segments in an earlier analysis. Prediction of most subjects' HLA-A and HLA-B alleles by TCR beta sequences was reportedly accurate. Reportedly, fewer N-insertions than the approximately 700-donor mean appeared in an Asian-associated ancestry cluster in a later analysis. Later work found that TCR association rates differed between HLA loci; DRB1 had the most and HLA-C the fewest.

V is TRBV5-1 and J is TRBJ2-1, with D perhaps matching TRBD2 (6 bases). The clonotype comes from a woman between 25 and 40 years old in good health and CMV-seronegative. The sequenced sample consisted of PBMCs. The CDR3 DNA follows: TGCGCCAGCAGCTTGGGGGCGGGAAGAAACAATGAGCAGTTCTTC. It is translated as CASSLGAGRNNEQFF.